The 27 T cell receptor beta chains below were found in one sample sequenced in a study of cytomegalovirus exposure and HLA in healthy donors. PCR employed 60 Vbeta and 13 Jbeta primers. The repertoire was sequenced with immunoSEQ multiplex PCR; TCRdb's copy has only in-frame clones and lacks some. The repertoire holds some 150,000 clones, with about three quarters as singletons. Source material: PBMCs. The receptors were sampled from a female donor in good health and CMV-seronegative.

The V gene is TRBV9, the J gene TRBJ2-3, with TRBD2 matching 9 bases. This CDR3 comprises 18 residues. The junction had 9 bases not matched to a gene; V was cut back by 0 bases and J by 1 base. Germline CDR1 and CDR2: SGDLS and YYNGEE. The CDR3 spells CASSVAGSGGPGTDTQYF. CDR3 coding DNA: TGTGCCAGCAGCGTAGCCGGTAGCGGGGGCCCTGGCACAGATACGCAGTATTTT.

Note on this clone: The junction departs from germline at one end; a sequencing error may be responsible. The chain has TRBV7-9 and TRBJ1-1; a possible D gene is TRBD1 (5 bases). The CDR3 runs 11 residues. Germline CDR1 SEHNR, CDR2 FQNEAQ (reference sequence). CDR3 sequence reads: CSSRDDSEAFF. The CDR3 DNA reads as TGTTCCAGCAGGGATGACAGTGAAGCTTTCTTT.

This clone was counted between two and nine times. This chain connects TRBV19 to TRBJ2-6; D unclear. Per the germline V gene, CDR1 is LNHDA and CDR2 is SQIVND (reference sequence). This CDR3 spans 17 amino acids. Between the trimmed V and J ends, which lost 2 bases and 0 bases, there was a span of 11 bases. The CDR3, as DNA: TGTGCCAGTAGTATATACGGCAGGTACTCTGGGGCCAACGTCCTGACTTTC. Its translation is CASSIYGRYSGANVLTF.

The chain links TRBV7-2 to TRBJ2-2; no clear D gene. V was trimmed by 0 bases and J by 4 bases, leaving 3 bases between them. The CDR3 extends over 13 amino acids. Germline V CDR1 and CDR2: SGHTA, FQGNSA. CDR3 protein: CASSLARTGELFF. The CDR3 DNA is TGTGCCAGCAGCTTAGCCCGCACCGGGGAGCTGTTTTTT.

V and J are TRBV5-6 and TRBJ1-4; unclear D gene. CDR1 is SGHDT, CDR2 YYEEEE, per germline. CDR3 length equals 14 residues. Trimming pared 0 bases from V and 1 base from J, leaving 4 bases between. CDR3 nucleotides: TGTGCCAGCAGCTTGGGAGGAACTAATGAAAAACTGTTTTTT. It codes for CASSLGGTNEKLFF.

The chain employs TRBV18 and TRBJ1-3, with a tentative D call TRBD1 (6 bases). The germline V and J ends were trimmed by 11 bases and 0 bases, with 14 bases remaining between them. The CDR3 covers 14 residues. Germline V gene data show CDR1 as KGHSH and CDR2 as LQKENI. DNA for the CDR3: TGTGCCGCTGCGGACAGTAGCTCTGGAAACACCATATATTTT. Translating it yields CAAADSSSGNTIYF.

The rearrangement uses TRBV7-6 and TRBJ2-3; TRBD1 agrees at 8 bases. Germline trimming cut 0 bases from V and 4 bases from J; bases unmatched to any gene: 3. The CDR3 extends over 15 amino acids. Germline assignment: CDR1 SGHVS and CDR2 FNYEAQ. The CDR3 DNA sequence: TGTGCCAGCAGCTTAGCGGACAGGGTCTCAGATACGCAGTATTTT. This translates into CASSLADRVSDTQYF.

The rearrangement uses TRBV6-4 and TRBJ1-5, with D unresolved. This CDR3 has 13 amino acids. V lost 5 bases to trimming and J lost 5 bases, with 10 bases between them. Germline V gene sequence: CDR1 MRHNA, CDR2 SNTAGT. CDR3 nucleotides: TGTGCCAGCAGTCTAGAGACGGATCAGCCCCAGCATTTT. Its protein is CASSLETDQPQHF.

The chain links TRBV9 to TRBJ1-1, with D unclear. Germline-derived CDR1 and CDR2 are SGDLS and YYNGEE. The length of the CDR3 is 12 residues. V was cut by 4 bases and J by 0 bases, with 4 bases left in between. The CDR3 region has the DNA TGTGCCAGCAGCCCATTGAACACTGAAGCTTTCTTT. Translation: CASSPLNTEAFF.

The V and J genes are TRBV5-1 and TRBJ1-4; tentative D call: TRBD1 (5 bases). This CDR3 has 15 residues. Germline CDR1 reads SGHRS; CDR2 reads YFSETQ. Trimming took off 7 bases at V and 4 bases at J, with 17 bases between the two ends. The CDR3 DNA reads as TGCGCCAGCTCCCTGACTGACGGACATAATGAAAAACTGTTTTTT. Translation: CASSLTDGHNEKLFF.

The gene calls are TRBV6-5 and TRBJ2-7; the match to TRBD2 covers 11 bases. V was clipped by 3 bases and J by 7 bases; unmatched bases: 8. This CDR3 has 15 amino acids. Germline-derived CDR1 and CDR2 are MNHEY and SVGAGI. CDR3 residues: CASSYPTSGIREQYF. CDR3 bases: TGTGCCAGCAGTTATCCGACTAGCGGGATCCGGGAGCAGTACTTC.

The chain couples TRBV28 to TRBJ2-7; a possible D gene is TRBD1 (5 bases). Trimming shortened V by 4 bases and J by 7 bases, and 8 bases separated the two germline ends. The germline CDR1 and CDR2 sequences are MDHEN and SYDVKM. This CDR3 spans 11 amino acids. CDR3 amino acids: CASSSRGEQYF. The CDR3 nucleotides are TGTGCCAGCAGTTCAAGGGGTGAGCAGTACTTC.

The V call is TRBV9, the J call TRBJ1-1, with unresolved D. The CDR3 runs to 16 residues. Germline-derived CDR1 and CDR2 are SGDLS and YYNGEE. V was trimmed by 2 bases and J by 4 bases, leaving 18 bases between them. The chain's CDR3 is CASSVELMLEGTEAFF. The DNA for the CDR3 is TGTGCCAGCAGCGTCGAACTAATGTTAGAAGGCACTGAAGCTTTCTTT.

The chain links TRBV11-1 to TRBJ1-2; 7 nucleotides match TRBD1. The CDR3 runs to 13 residues. V lost 2 bases and J lost 7; bases outside the gene matches: 4. Per germline, CDR1 SGHAT and CDR2 FQDESV (reference sequence). Here the CDR3 reads CASSLQGEFGYTF. The CDR3 coding sequence is TGTGCCAGCAGCTTACAGGGGGAATTTGGCTACACCTTC.

This CDR3 reads CASSYSRNMEAFF. CDR3 bases: TGTGCCAGCAGTTACTCGAGGAATATGGAAGCTTTCTTT. V is TRBV6-5 and J is TRBJ1-1; D remains unclear. The CDR3 covers 13 residues. Germline V gene data show CDR1 as MNHEY and CDR2 as SVGAGI. V was trimmed by 0 bases and J by 8 bases, leaving 10 bases between them.

The chain links TRBV28 to TRBJ2-7; D unclear. This CDR3 contains 12 residues. CDR1 is MDHEN, CDR2 SYDVKM, per germline. Trimming left V 7 bases short and J 1 base short, with 8 bases between. The CDR3 region has the DNA TGTGCCAGCAAGCGTTTTTCCTACGAGCAGTACTTC. This encodes CASKRFSYEQYF.

The chain recombines TRBV11-1 with TRBJ1-1; D gene uncertain. CDR1 and CDR2 (germline): SGHAT, FQDESV (reference sequence). CDR3 length: 14 residues. V was shortened by 3 bases and J by 1 base, with 9 bases between the two germline ends. Here the CDR3 DNA reads TGTGCCAGCAGCTTGTGGCAGAAGAACACTGAAGCTTTCTTT. Residues: CASSLWQKNTEAFF. The full variable domain, completed using reference TRBV11-1 and TRBJ1-1, is EAEVAQSPRYKITEKSQAVAFWCDPISGHATLYWYRQILGQGPELLVQFQDESVVDDSQLPKDRFSAERLKGVDSTLKIQPAELGDSAMYLCASSLWQKNTEAFFGQGTRLTVV.

The CDR3 here is CASSISGTDTQYF. The DNA of the CDR3 is TGTGCCAGCAGCATATCCGGGACAGATACGCAGTATTTT. The V and J genes are TRBV7-3 and TRBJ2-3; D unresolved. CDR3 size: 13 residues. The germline V gene encodes CDR1 SGHTA and CDR2 FQGTGA. V dropped 5 bases and J dropped 3 bases, with 9 bases sitting between them.

This clone appeared a few times. The chain carries TRBV5-1 and TRBJ1-4; D is uncertain. Germline CDR1 and CDR2: SGHRS and YFSETQ. This CDR3 has 13 residues. Trimming took off 2 bases at V and 4 bases at J, with 6 bases between the two ends. CDR3 sequence reads: CASSFAHNEKLFF. The CDR3 coding sequence is TGCGCCAGCAGCTTCGCGCATAATGAAAAACTGTTTTTT.

The V and J genes are TRBV14 and TRBJ1-1, with D possibly TRBD1 on 5 matching bases. This CDR3 region has 16 residues. The V and J ends lost 0 bases and 4 bases respectively, with 15 bases between them. The germline V gene encodes CDR1 SGHDN and CDR2 FVKESK. CDR3: CASSQDGGVRGTEAFF. The CDR3 DNA is TGTGCCAGCAGCCAAGATGGAGGGGTGAGAGGCACTGAAGCTTTCTTT.

This clone was seen only once. The chain links TRBV18 to TRBJ2-2; 11 bases line up with TRBD2. Germline V gene data show CDR1 as KGHSH and CDR2 as LQKENI. V dropped 2 bases and J dropped 3; count of bases not matched to a gene: 5. CDR3 length: 17 amino acids. The CDR3 DNA follows: TGTGCCAGCTCACCATCTAGCGGGAGGTCGGACACCGGGGAGCTGTTTTTT. Its translation: CASSPSSGRSDTGELFF.

This rearrangement joins TRBV5-4 to TRBJ2-1; 15 nucleotides agree with TRBD2. J gave up 7 bases and V 4 bases, and 6 bases lay outside the gene matches. In germline, CDR1 is SGHNT, CDR2 YYREEE (reference sequence). CDR3 length equals 16 residues. In DNA form, the CDR3 reads TGTGCCAGCAGCGCGGATGGACTAGCGGGAGGGAATGAGCAGTTCTTC. It specifies CASSADGLAGGNEQFF.

This clone was seen just once. The chain couples TRBV5-4 to TRBJ2-2, with 8 bases fitting TRBD2. CDR3 length equals 15 residues. Germline CDR1 SGHNT, CDR2 YYREEE (reference sequence). The V and J ends lost 5 bases and 2 bases, in that order; junction bases with no gene match: 5. CDR3 DNA: TGTGCCAGCAGTTCCGGGACTAGTAACACCGGGGAGCTGTTTTTT. Protein product: CASSSGTSNTGELFF.

This clone has more than one count but fewer than ten. The chain has TRBV7-2 and TRBJ2-7, with 10 bases lining up with TRBD1. The V and J ends lost 1 base and 1 base, in that order; junction bases with no gene match: 7. This CDR3 is built from 17 residues. Germline V gene lookup returns CDR1 SGHTA and CDR2 FQGNSA. In DNA form, the CDR3 reads TGTGCCAGCAGCTTAGGGACAGGGGGTTTATCATCCTACGAGCAGTACTTC. It encodes CASSLGTGGLSSYEQYF.

This chain joins TRBV2 and TRBJ2-6; the D gene is possibly TRBD1 (6 bases). Germline CDR1 and CDR2: SNHLY and FYNNEI. Trimming removed 8 bases from V and 4 bases from J, with 18 bases in between. This CDR3 contains 16 residues. For the CDR3, the DNA is TGTGCCAGCCACCGGGACATCCTTGCCGGGGCCAACGTCCTGACTTTC. Translating gives CASHRDILAGANVLTF.

The chain has TRBV30 and TRBJ1-6, with 7 bases matching TRBD1. This CDR3 has 18 residues. Germline values: CDR1 GTSNPN, CDR2 SVGIG (reference sequence). With V trimmed by 1 base and J by 9 bases, 18 bases remained unmatched. CDR3 in amino acids: CAWSERRYGQVLSSPLHF. The DNA for the CDR3 is TGTGCCTGGAGTGAAAGAAGATACGGACAGGTTCTTAGTTCACCCCTCCACTTT.

This clone was observed a handful of times. V and J are TRBV30 and TRBJ2-7, with 8 bases fitting TRBD1. From germline, CDR1 is GTSNPN and CDR2 SVGIG (reference sequence). Germline trimming cut 1 base from V and 5 bases from J; bases unmatched to any gene: 4. The CDR3 is 13 amino acids. CDR3 coding DNA: TGTGCCTGGAGTGGACAGGGGATTGACGAGCAGTACTTC. Its translation is CAWSGQGIDEQYF.